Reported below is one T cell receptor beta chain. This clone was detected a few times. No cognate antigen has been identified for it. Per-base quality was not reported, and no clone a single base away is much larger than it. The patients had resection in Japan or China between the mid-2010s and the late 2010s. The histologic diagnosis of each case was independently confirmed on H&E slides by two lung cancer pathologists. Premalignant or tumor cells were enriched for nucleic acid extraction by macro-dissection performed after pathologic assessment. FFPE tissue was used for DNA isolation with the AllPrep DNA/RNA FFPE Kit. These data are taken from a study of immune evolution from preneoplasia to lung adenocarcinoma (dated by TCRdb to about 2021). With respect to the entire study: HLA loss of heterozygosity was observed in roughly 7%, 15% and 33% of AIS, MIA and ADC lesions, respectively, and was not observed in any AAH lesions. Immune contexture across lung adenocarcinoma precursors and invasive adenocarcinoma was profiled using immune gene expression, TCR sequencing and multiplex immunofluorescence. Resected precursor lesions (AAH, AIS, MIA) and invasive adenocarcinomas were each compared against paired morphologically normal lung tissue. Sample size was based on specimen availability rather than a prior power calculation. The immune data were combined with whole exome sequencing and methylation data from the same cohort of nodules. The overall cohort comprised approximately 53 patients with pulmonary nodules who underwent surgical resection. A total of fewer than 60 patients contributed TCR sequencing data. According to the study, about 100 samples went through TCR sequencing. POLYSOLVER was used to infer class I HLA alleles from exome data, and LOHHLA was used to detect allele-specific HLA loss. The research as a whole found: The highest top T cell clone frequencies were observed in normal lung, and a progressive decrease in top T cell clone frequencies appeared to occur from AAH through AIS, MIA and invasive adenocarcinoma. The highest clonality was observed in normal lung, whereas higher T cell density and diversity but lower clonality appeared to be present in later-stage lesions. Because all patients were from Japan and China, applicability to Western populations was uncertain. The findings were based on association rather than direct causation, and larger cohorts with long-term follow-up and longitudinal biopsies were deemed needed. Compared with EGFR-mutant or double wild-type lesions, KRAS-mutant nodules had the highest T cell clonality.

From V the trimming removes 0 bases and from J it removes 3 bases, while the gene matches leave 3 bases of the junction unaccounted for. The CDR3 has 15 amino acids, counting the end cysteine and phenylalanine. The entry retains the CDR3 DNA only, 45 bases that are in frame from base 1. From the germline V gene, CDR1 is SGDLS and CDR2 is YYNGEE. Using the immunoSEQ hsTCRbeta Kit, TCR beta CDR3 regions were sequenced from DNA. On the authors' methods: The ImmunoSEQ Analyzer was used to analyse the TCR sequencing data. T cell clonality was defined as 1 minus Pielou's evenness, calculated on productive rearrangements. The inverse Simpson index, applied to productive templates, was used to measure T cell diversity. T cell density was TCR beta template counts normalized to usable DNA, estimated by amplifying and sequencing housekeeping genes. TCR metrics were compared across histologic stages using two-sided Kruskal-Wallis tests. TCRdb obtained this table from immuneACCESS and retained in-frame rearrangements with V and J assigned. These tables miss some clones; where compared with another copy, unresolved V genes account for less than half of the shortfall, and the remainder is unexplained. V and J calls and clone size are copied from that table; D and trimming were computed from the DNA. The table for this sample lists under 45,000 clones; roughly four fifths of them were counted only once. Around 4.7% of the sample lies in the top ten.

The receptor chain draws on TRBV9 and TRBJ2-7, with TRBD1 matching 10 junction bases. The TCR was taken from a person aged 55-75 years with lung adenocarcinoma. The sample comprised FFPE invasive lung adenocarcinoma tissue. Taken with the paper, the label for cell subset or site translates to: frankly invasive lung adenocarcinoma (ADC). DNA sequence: TGTGCCAGCAGCGTAGGGGGGACAGGGGACTACGAGCAGTACTTC. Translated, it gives CASSVGGTGDYEQYF.